These T cell receptor beta chains were read from a single sample in a study of graft-versus-host responses after intestinal transplantation. Method: immunoSEQ multiplex PCR; TCRdb's copy keeps in-frame clones and lacks some. The table has 11,000 to 15,000 clones, 25% to 35% seen once; the top ten hold around 3.9%. The sample was alloreactive CD4+ T cells from a mixed lymphocyte reaction culture, taken before intestinal transplant. The origin of the receptors is a human patient who received an intestinal transplant. Both conserved end residues are part of each CDR3. Fields, in order: clone size, V gene, D gene, CDR3 length, J gene, CDR3 DNA, CDR3 protein. A D gene is named only where the DNA matches it firmly. Clone size is given for some rows only: seen once, a few or many times, or a class if the clone is expanded.

size: -
V: TRBV7-2
D: -
length: 11
J: TRBJ2-7
DNA: TGTGCCAGCAGCCAATTCTACGAGCAGTACTTC
CDR3: CASSQFYEQYF

size: few
V: TRBV5-1
D: -
length: 12
J: TRBJ1-2
DNA: TGCGCCAGCAGCGACGGTAACTATGGCTACACCTTC
CDR3: CASSDGNYGYTF

size: -
V: TRBV6-5
D: -
length: 12
J: TRBJ2-5
DNA: TGTGCCAGCAGTTACAAGGGAGAGACCCAGTACTTC
CDR3: CASSYKGETQYF

size: -
V: TRBV6-1
D: TRBD1
length: 13
J: TRBJ1-2
DNA: TGTGCCAGCAACCCGGACAGGCTCTATGGCTACACCTTC
CDR3: CASNPDRLYGYTF

size: medium-sized
V: TRBV28
D: -
length: 16
J: TRBJ1-4
DNA: TGTGCCAGCAGTTTACCAGGGATCGGAACTAATGAAAAACTGTTTTTT
CDR3: CASSLPGIGTNEKLFF

size: -
V: TRBV7-9
D: -
length: 16
J: TRBJ1-5
DNA: TGTGCCAGCAGCTTAGGGATGTTCGGAATCAATCAGCCCCAGCATTTT
CDR3: CASSLGMFGINQPQHF

size: few
V: TRBV15
D: TRBD2
length: 20
J: TRBJ2-1
DNA: TGTGCCACCAGCAGAGACTATTCCGGACTAGCGGGAAGCTCCTACAATGAGCAGTTCTTC
CDR3: CATSRDYSGLAGSSYNEQFF

size: -
V: TRBV30
D: -
length: 14
J: TRBJ2-3
DNA: TGTGCCTGGAGTGTTGGCAGGGTTGGTGATACGCAGTATTTT
CDR3: CAWSVGRVGDTQYF

size: few
V: TRBV6-6
D: -
length: 13
J: TRBJ2-7
DNA: TGTGCCAGCAGTTACGGCAGACTATACGAGCAGTACTTC
CDR3: CASSYGRLYEQYF

size: -
V: TRBV4-2
D: -
length: 17
J: TRBJ2-4
DNA: TGTGCCAGCAGCCAAGGGCCAGCGGGTCTAGCCAAAAACATTCAGTACTTC
CDR3: CASSQGPAGLAKNIQYF